This passage covers 20 T cell receptor beta chains from one sample sequenced in a study of response to subunit inactivated influenza vaccine. Via MiXCR, TCRdb re-called the RT-PCR reads, giving one row per CDR3 protein. Of under 200,000 distinct CDR3 sequences listed, approximately 10% are singletons. The sequenced sample was non-naive T cells sorted from PBMCs, obtained roughly 6 weeks after vaccination. The receptors shown here come from a man in his fifties who received an inactivated influenza vaccine.

Worth noting for this clonotype: Germline and junction disagree at one end, which may indicate a read error. The J gene is TRBJ2-3, the V gene TRBV28; 9 bases agree with TRBD1. Germline V gives CDR1 MDHEN, CDR2 SYDVKM. This CDR3 spans 15 amino acids. CDR3 nucleotides: TGTGCCAGCAGTCCAGGGACAGGGATCACAGAGACGCAGTATTTT. It yields the protein CASSPGTGITETQYF. Full variable domain (missing parts from reference TRBV28 and TRBJ2-3): DVKVTQSSRYLVKRTGEKVFLECVQDMDHENMFWYRQDPGLGLRLIYFSYDVKMKEKGDIPEGYSVSREKKERFSLILESASTNQTSMYLCASSPGTGITETQYFGPGTRLTVL.

This clonotype has at least ten counts. This chain uses TRBV7-9 with TRBJ2-1, with 8 nucleotides matching TRBD1. The CDR3 runs 16 residues. Trimming cost V 5 bases and J 5 bases; bases outside gene matches: 11. CDR1 and CDR2 from the germline V gene are SEHNR and FQNEAQ (reference sequence). CDR3 bases: TGTGCCAGCAGCCACTGGACAGGGCTTCTTAACAATGAGCAGTTCTTC. It codes for CASSHWTGLLNNEQFF.

This clonotype has just a few counts. The chain recombines TRBV7-6 with TRBJ1-1; D call uncertain. The CDR3 has 15 amino acids. CDR1 is SGHVS, CDR2 FNYEAQ, per germline. Trimming left V 5 bases short and J 2 bases short, with 15 bases between. The CDR3 loop is CASSPGVRLNTEAFF. The CDR3 nucleotides read TGTGCCAGCAGCCCTGGGGTCAGACTCAACACTGAAGCTTTCTTT.

The chain employs TRBV6-2 or TRBV6-3 and TRBJ2-3; possible D gene TRBD1, 6 bases. The V and J ends lost 4 bases and 1 base respectively, with 15 bases between them. Germline CDR1 and CDR2: MNHEY and SVGEGT. The CDR3 runs to 16 residues. The CDR3 DNA reads as TGTGCCAGCAGTTGGTTAGAGACAGGAGGCACAGATACGCAGTATTTT. Translated, it gives CASSWLETGGTDTQYF.

This clonotype was counted a few times. This chain joins TRBV7-9 and TRBJ1-4; D gene unclear. The germline CDR1 and CDR2 sequences are SEHNR and FQNEAQ (reference sequence). The CDR3 runs to 15 residues. The V gene lost 1 base and the J gene lost 4 bases, with 10 bases spanning the gap. DNA for the CDR3: TGTGCCAGCAGCTTAGTCTCGGGGATTAATGAAAAACTGTTTTTT. It codes for CASSLVSGINEKLFF.

V is TRBV15 and J is TRBJ2-1; perhaps TRBD1 as D (5 bases). Germline loops: CDR1 LNHNV, CDR2 YYDKDF (reference sequence). The germline V and J ends were trimmed by 2 bases and 8 bases, with 13 bases remaining between them. This CDR3 contains 14 residues. In nucleotides, the CDR3 is TGTGCCACCAGCAGAAAGGACAATCGCCATGAGCAGTTCTTC. Its translation: CATSRKDNRHEQFF.

V is TRBV7-2 and J is TRBJ1-2; D not resolved. The CDR3 has 12 residues. Germline CDR1 reads SGHTA; CDR2 reads FQGNSA. Trimming shortened V by 2 bases and J by 7 bases, and 8 bases separated the two germline ends. The CDR3 protein is CASSLRTGGYTF. In DNA, the CDR3 is TGTGCCAGCAGCTTACGTACGGGTGGCTACACCTTC.

Only a few counts were recorded for this clonotype. The chain combines TRBV28 with TRBJ1-5; D is unresolved. V lost 6 bases and J lost 2, with 14 bases in between. Germline-derived CDR1 and CDR2 are MDHEN and SYDVKM. The CDR3 totals 15 residues. The CDR3 spells CASSRGDWGNQPQHF. The CDR3 DNA reads as TGTGCCAGCAGCCGAGGTGACTGGGGCAATCAGCCCCAGCATTTT.

The table lists this clonotype with many counts. CDR3 bases: TGTGCCATCAGGACGGCCGGGACAGGGGGCGATGGCTACACCTTC. Translated, it gives CAIRTAGTGGDGYTF. The gene calls are TRBV10-3 and TRBJ1-2; 12 nucleotides agree with TRBD1. Trimming removed 6 bases from V and 6 bases from J; junction bases left unmatched: 8. The CDR3 has 15 residues. In germline, CDR1 is ENHRY, CDR2 SYGVKD.

A few counts support this clonotype. V and J are TRBV5-1 and TRBJ2-3, with 11 bases identical to TRBD2. Per the germline V gene, CDR1 is SGHRS and CDR2 is YFSETQ. Losses at the gene ends were 3 bases for V and 0 bases for J; bases not matched to a gene: 9. This CDR3 spans 18 amino acids. The DNA of the CDR3 is TGCGCCAGCAGCTCTCGTCCTAGCGGGGGGACTAGCACAGATACGCAGTATTTT. The encoded protein is CASSSRPSGGTSTDTQYF.

The rearrangement links TRBV5-5 to TRBJ1-1; D possibly corresponds to TRBD1 (6 bases). The V gene lost 1 base and the J gene lost 3 bases, with 13 bases spanning the gap. The germline gives CDR1 SGHKS, CDR2 YYEKEE (reference sequence). This CDR3 is built from 15 residues. CDR3 amino acids: CASSLMQGLDTEAFF. CDR3 coding DNA: TGTGCCAGCAGCTTGATGCAGGGGCTCGACACTGAAGCTTTCTTT.

The chain combines TRBV28 with TRBJ2-7, with 8 bases that match TRBD2. Germline V gene data show CDR1 as MDHEN and CDR2 as SYDVKM. V shed 2 bases and J 7 bases; nucleotides not matched to a gene: 28. The CDR3 has 21 residues. CDR3 nucleotides: TGTGCCAGCAGTTTAGGTTGGAGTTGGACGTTAAAGGACGGGAGGGCCCGGGAGCAGTACTTC. This translates into CASSLGWSWTLKDGRAREQYF.

The V and J genes are TRBV25-1 and TRBJ1-1; D is ambiguous. The CDR3 loop spans 11 amino acids. Germline values: CDR1 MGHDK, CDR2 SYGVNS. Trimming shortened V by 0 bases and J by 4 bases, and 0 bases separated the two germline ends. The CDR3 reads CASSEYTEAFF. The DNA of the CDR3 is TGTGCCAGCAGTGAATACACTGAAGCTTTCTTT. Full variable domain (missing parts from reference TRBV25-1 and TRBJ1-1): EADIYQTPRYLVIGTGKKITLECSQTMGHDKMYWYQQDPGMELHLIHYSYGVNSTEKGDLSSESTVSRIRTEHFPLTLESARPSHTSQYLCASSEYTEAFFGQGTRLTVV.

This clonotype was picked up many times. The V gene is TRBV20-1, the J gene TRBJ1-4; perhaps TRBD1 as D (6 bases). The germline CDR1 and CDR2 sequences are DFQATT and SNEGSKA (reference sequence). This CDR3 comprises 13 residues. V was clipped by 1 base and J by 3 bases, with 6 bases between them. CDR3 region: CSARGTANEKLFF. CDR3 in DNA: TGCAGTGCTAGAGGGACAGCTAATGAAAAACTGTTTTTT.

This clonotype has ten or more counts. The chain couples TRBV27 to TRBJ2-7; D gene unclear. Germline V gives CDR1 MNHEY, CDR2 SMNVEV (reference sequence). V was trimmed by 7 bases and J by 3 bases, leaving 10 bases between them. The CDR3 extends over 12 amino acids. This CDR3 reads CASTSGSYEQYF. Written as DNA, the CDR3 is TGTGCCAGCACCTCGGGTAGCTACGAGCAGTACTTC.

V usage is TRBV3-1 and J usage is TRBJ2-7; TRBD1 agrees at 10 bases. There are 15 residues in the CDR3. V dropped 4 bases and J dropped 3; count of bases not matched to a gene: 6. Germline-derived CDR1 and CDR2 are LGHDT and YNNKEL (reference sequence). DNA for the CDR3: TGTGCCAGCAGCCTAACCGGGACAGGGGACTACGAGCAGTACTTC. It yields the protein CASSLTGTGDYEQYF.

This clonotype turned up a few times. The chain couples TRBV4-2 to TRBJ2-1, with D unresolved. The V gene lost 6 bases and the J gene lost 5 bases, with 11 bases spanning the gap. CDR3 length: 13 amino acids. From germline, CDR1 is LGHNA and CDR2 YNFKEQ. The CDR3 DNA reads TGTGCCAGCAGGTCAAACGGAGACAATGAGCAGTTCTTC. Its translation: CASRSNGDNEQFF.

The sample holds many counts of this clonotype. V is TRBV12-3 or TRBV12-4 and J is TRBJ1-1, with TRBD1 as a possible D gene (5 bases). The CDR3 sequence is 13 residues long. Trimming shortened V by 4 bases and J by 5 bases, and 11 bases separated the two germline ends. The CDR3 region is CASSSGTWTEAFF. In DNA, the CDR3 is TGTGCCAGCAGTTCGGGGACCTGGACTGAAGCTTTCTTT.

This clonotype was counted between two and nine times. The genes are TRBV20-1 and TRBJ1-6; 7 bases line up with TRBD1. There are 13 residues in the CDR3. In germline, CDR1 is DFQATT, CDR2 SNEGSKA (reference sequence). Germline trimming cut 0 bases from V and 11 bases from J; bases unmatched to any gene: 4. The CDR3: CSARETGEPPLHF. In DNA, the CDR3 is TGCAGTGCTAGAGAAACAGGGGAACCACCCCTCCACTTT.

This clonotype was found many times. CDR3 bases: TGTGCCAGCAGTTTATGGGCCAATTCACCCCTCCACTTT. Its translation is CASSLWANSPLHF. The chain carries TRBV12-3 or TRBV12-4 and TRBJ1-6; D is undetermined. V gave up 2 bases and J gave up 7 bases, with 6 bases separating them. CDR3 length: 13 amino acids.